These T cell receptor beta chains were read from a single sample in a study of shared clonotypes between healthy human individuals. The method was immunoSEQ multiplex PCR; TCRdb's version includes in-frame clones alone and lacks a portion of them. The sample lists about 610,000 clones; approximately 97% were seen once. Material: naive CD4+ T cells sorted from blood. The source of these receptors is a woman aged 25 to 45 in good health. The CDR3 runs from the conserved cysteine through the conserved F or W.

>TRBV6-5
CASSYSGVPYEQYF
>TRBV11-2
CASSFSSYEQYF
>TRBV4-1
CASSQVAVSYEQYF
>TRBV6-5
CATGTGAWEQYF
>TRBV6-5
CASRQGLNTEAFF
>TRBV6-6
CASSPWTTNSYEQYF
>TRBV19
CASSIRVNTEAFF
>TRBV19
CASNRGRNTEAFF
>TRBV7-2
CASSFDGNNEQFF
>TRBV11-2
CASSLGSGTGLGNTQYF
>TRBV18
CASSPGDTQYF
>TRBV28
CASSFAGKQETQYF
>TRBV7-2
CASSLSRGNYNEQFF
>TRBV30
CAWSVSEKLFF
>TRBV13
CASSLLLDRGPTEAFF
>TRBV4-1
CASSPRTGTGSYEQYF
>TRBV7-9
CASSFNPVLAAYEQYF
>TRBV28
CASQGGFSGNTIYF
>TRBV10-2
CASSSSGRRNEQFF
>TRBV11-3
CASSLGVPAVGEQFF
>TRBV28
CASSRSREGNQPQHF
>TRBV10-3
CAISADSKYEQFF
>TRBV27
CASRTSGRPLSTDTQYF
>TRBV10-3
CAINGTGWGCGNQPQHF
>TRBV5-1
CASRVYTNTGELFF
>TRBV11-2
CASSLDGGYSYEQYF
>TRBV5-5
CASSPGGDYEQYF
>TRBV18
CASSIGGMMNTEAFF
>TRBV7-8
CASSLVGGSSYNEQFF
>TRBV5-8
CASSLMGFEKLFF
>TRBV4-1
CASSRPPGRGNYEQYF